This T cell receptor (beta chain) was sequenced for a study of blood T cell repertoires in COVID-19. Study-wide background: PBMCs, B-cell-depleted T cells, or T cells provided the cDNA or gDNA that made up the material.

Sequencing was performed with immunoSEQ multiplex PCR; in TCRdb, only in-frame clones are kept and a portion is missing. The data contain a few hundred thousand clones, roughly 87% of them singletons. Germline CDR1 LNHNV, CDR2 YYDKDF (reference sequence). V shed 4 bases and J 4 bases; nucleotides not matched to a gene: 5. There are 15 residues in the CDR3. A few counts support this clone. Either two negative PCRs, clearance, or symptom resolution qualified Cohort 3 donors as recovered. The receptor's source is a woman in her twenties or thirties who had recovered from COVID-19. The sequenced material came from PBMCs or T cells enriched from blood (not recorded which). The genes are TRBV15 and TRBJ2-1; 9 bases are a match to TRBD2. The CDR3 sequence is CATSTAGGAYNEQFF. DNA of the CDR3: TGTGCCACCAGCACAGCGGGGGGCGCTTACAATGAGCAGTTCTTC.